This T cell receptor (beta chain) originates from a study of OX40 agonist ivuxolimab in advanced cancers. In terms of the full investigation: Ivuxolimab was an agonistic, fully human IgG2 monoclonal antibody directed against OX40 (CD134), a costimulatory receptor. Intravenous ivuxolimab was administered to patients every 2 weeks at six dose levels: 0.01, 0.1, 0.3, 1.5, 3 and 10 mg/kg. Of the approximately 54 dose-escalation patients, hepatocellular carcinoma was present in around 19, melanoma in approximately 15, renal cell carcinoma in 9 and head and neck cancer in 9. In the dose-escalation cohort, 75% to 90% of patients were male, and the mean age was approximately 60 years with a range of roughly 20 to 85. Prior anti-PD-1, anti-PD-L1 or anti-CTLA-4 therapy was permitted, and 35% to 40% of dose-escalation patients had received checkpoint inhibitors. Partial responses occurred in three dose-escalation patients, of whom one had hepatocellular carcinoma and two had cutaneous melanoma. The point of sequencing TCRbeta in the periphery was to test whether ivuxolimab changed TCR sequence diversity and drove clonal T-cell expansion. The monotherapy dose-escalation portion (N ≈ 52 patients) of the phase I ivuxolimab trial is reported in the paper. The full study reports these points: Clonal expansion of both CD4+ and CD8+ blood T cells was observed from baseline to week 6 at doses 0.1 to 3.0 mg/kg. In partial responders in the 0.1-3.0 mg/kg groups, normalized peripheral clonal expansion was found to be among the lowest, especially among CD8+ T cells. The antigen specificity of the clonally expanded peripheral T cells was not determined. After ivuxolimab, more expanded clones were found on average in CD8+ T cells than in CD4+ T cells. Low levels of normalized T-cell clonal expansion were also shown by some nonresponding patients.

CDR1 and CDR2, per the germline V gene, are SGHTA and FQGNSA. V was cut back by 0 bases and J by 2 bases, leaving a gap of 11 bases between them. Counted from cysteine to phenylalanine, this CDR3 has 17 amino acids. The sequence is cut down to CDR3 DNA, 51 bases in frame from base 1. To sequence the TCRbeta CDR3 region, genomic DNA was isolated from the sorted cells. TCRbeta CDR3 regions were sequenced using the immunoSEQ Assay. Sourced from immuneACCESS, this table was stored by TCRdb with only in-frame sequences that have V and J called. A share of the clones is absent; for the studies checked, an unresolved V gene accounts for under half, and the remainder has no known explanation. The sample contains some 16,000 clones, over 70% of them found a single time. Roughly 12% of the sample is in the top ten clones. Comment on this clone: Its antigen is currently not known. Base qualities are not at hand, and no much larger clone is one base apart.

Patients with autoimmune disease history or receiving systemic immunosuppression were excluded from the trial. Peripheral blood for TCR sequencing was collected from all dose cohorts at baseline, on cycle 4 day 1, and on cycle 7 day 1. Samples came from an open-label, multicenter, first-in-human phase I dose-escalation trial of ivuxolimab. Adults with locally advanced or metastatic melanoma, renal cell carcinoma, hepatocellular carcinoma or head and neck squamous cell carcinoma were enrolled in the trial. CD4+ and CD8+ T cells were sorted separately from peripheral blood before TCR sequencing. The receptor was isolated from an adult with an advanced solid tumor such as melanoma, head and neck, liver or kidney cancer. The sequencing used CD4+ or CD8+ T cells sorted from blood, collected in a trial of the OX40 agonist ivuxolimab. This sequence uses TRBV7-2 and TRBJ2-6; the D call is tentative, TRBD1 or TRBD2, as each matches 5 bases. Here the CDR3 is given as CASSLARGAPGANVLTF. The nucleotides are TGTGCCAGCAGCTTAGCGAGAGGGGCCCCTGGGGCCAACGTCCTGACTTTC.